This TCR beta chain was captured in a study of blood T cell repertoires in COVID-19. On the study more broadly: Spain, Italy and the United States supplied samples that represented acute and convalescent COVID-19.

As processed by the authors: Amplification from reference gene primers served as the basis for estimated nucleated cell counts. Measured with immunoSEQ multiplex PCR; TCRdb has only the in-frame clones, and not every one. V and J calls and clone size are copied from that table; D and trimming were computed from the DNA. In the table there are 55,000 to 65,000 clones, roughly nine tenths of which are singletons. The V gene's germline CDR1 is SGDLS and CDR2 YYNGEE. With V trimmed by 5 bases and J by 0 bases, 2 bases remained unmatched. The CDR3 consists of 16 residues. Sequencing was carried out using peripheral blood. The chain uses TRBV9 and TRBJ2-6; TRBD1 matches at 10 bases. The source of this sequence is a human donor with acute or convalescent COVID-19. The donor label of this sample is uncertain. CDR3 protein: CASSGTGASGANVLTF. CDR3 sequence (DNA): TGTGCCAGCAGTGGGACAGGGGCCTCTGGGGCCAACGTCCTGACTTTC.